This note documents a single TCR beta chain sequence. Its antigen is currently unknown. The same CDR3 also results from other DNA sequences found in this sample. The data stem from a study of follicular helper T cells after annual influenza vaccination. Study summary: Across the 2013-2014, 2014-2015 and 2015-2016 vaccination seasons, some subjects were resampled. General study results and limits: Change in circulating plasmablasts correlated with ICOS+CD38+ cTfh clonality change. Successive annual vaccinations recalled a recurrent oligoclonal ICOS+CD38+ cTfh response with influenza-specific clonotypes.

Trimming at V came to 5 bases and at J to 0 bases, leaving 2 bases not matched to a gene. Per the germline V gene, CDR1 is SGHTA and CDR2 is FQGNSA. There are 14 residues in the CDR3. Survey level resolution was used for TCRB sequencing. Using immunoSEQ multiplex PCR, the repertoire was profiled, and TCRdb retains in-frame clones only, with some absent. The sample carries several thousand clones, 65% to 85% recorded once. Time point indicated: 2014-2015 season, 7 days after vaccination. This sequence joins TRBV7-2 and TRBJ2-3, with 7 bases aligning to TRBD2. Source: CXCR5+ CD38- circulating T follicular helper cells from blood, taken 7 days after influenza vaccination. Noted subset: circulating Tfh, non-naive CD4+CXCR5+PD-1+ (ICOS+CD38+ or ICOS-CD38-). The sequence derives from an adult who received the influenza vaccine. The chain's CDR3 is CASSPSGSTDTQYF. CDR3 DNA: TGTGCCAGCAGCCCTAGCGGTAGCACAGATACGCAGTATTTT.